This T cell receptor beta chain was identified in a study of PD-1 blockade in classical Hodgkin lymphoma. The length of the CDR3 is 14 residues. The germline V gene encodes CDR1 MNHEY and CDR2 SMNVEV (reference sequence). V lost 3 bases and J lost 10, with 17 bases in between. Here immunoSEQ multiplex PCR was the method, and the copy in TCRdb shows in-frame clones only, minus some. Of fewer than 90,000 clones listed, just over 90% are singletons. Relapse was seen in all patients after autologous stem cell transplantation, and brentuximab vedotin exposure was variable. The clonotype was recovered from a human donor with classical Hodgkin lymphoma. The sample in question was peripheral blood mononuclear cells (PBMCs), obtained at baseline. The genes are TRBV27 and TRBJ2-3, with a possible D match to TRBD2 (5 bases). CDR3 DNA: TGTGCCAGCAGTTTCGGGCTAGCTGGGGTGGCGCAGTATTTT. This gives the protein CASSFGLAGVAQYF.